A selection of T cell receptor beta chains follows, all from one sample in a study of blood T cell repertoires in COVID-19. Some clones are missing from TCRdb's copy, which holds only in-frame ones; the method was immunoSEQ multiplex PCR. Altogether about 400,000 clones are present, approximately 86% being singletons, with the ten largest covering roughly 2%. The sequenced sample consisted of PBMCs or T cells enriched from blood (not recorded which). Receptors were obtained from a woman aged 40 to 55 with acute COVID-19. Both conserved end residues are part of each CDR3. The D gene is left open where the match is weak. Clone size appears in some rows only: once, few, many, or a class for an expanded clone.

d_call	clone_size	j_call	v_call	cdr3_aa	cdr3_nt
NA	NA	TRBJ1-2	TRBV29-1	CSVGYRSAALRNGGYTF	TGCAGCGTTGGATACAGATCAGCGGCGTTGAGAAATGGTGGCTACACCTTC
TRBD1	NA	TRBJ1-2	TRBV15	CATSSNPEGAVYGYTF	TGTGCCACCAGCAGTAACCCGGAGGGGGCGGTGTATGGCTACACCTTC
NA	few	TRBJ1-1	TRBV18	CASRRDTEAFF	TGTGCCAGCCGAAGGGACACCGAAGCTTTCTTT
NA	NA	TRBJ1-2	TRBV5-4	CASSWPTGANYGYTF	TGTGCCAGCAGCTGGCCGACAGGTGCTAACTATGGCTACACCTTC
NA	NA	TRBJ1-1	TRBV5-1	CASSLDRNTEAFF	TGCGCCAGCAGCTTGGACAGAAACACTGAAGCTTTCTTT
NA	NA	TRBJ1-1	TRBV28	CASSLLGLMNTEAFF	TGTGCCAGCAGTTTATTGGGACTGATGAACACTGAAGCTTTCTTT
TRBD1	once	TRBJ1-2	TRBV4-1	CASSQWTGPFYGYTF	TGCGCCAGCAGCCAATGGACAGGGCCTTTTTATGGCTACACCTTC
TRBD2	NA	TRBJ2-5	TRBV24-1	CATGRGGTTQETQYF	TGTGCCACCGGCCGGGGGGGGACCACCCAAGAGACCCAGTACTTC
TRBD1	many	TRBJ2-3	TRBV24-1	CATSGPSTGVSPDTQYF	TGTGCCACCAGTGGCCCCTCGACAGGGGTTTCCCCAGATACGCAGTATTTT
NA	NA	TRBJ2-3	TRBV20-1	CSAISDTQYF	TGCAGTGCTATCTCAGATACGCAGTATTTT
NA	NA	TRBJ1-2	TRBV29-1	CSVDRQNYGYTF	TGCAGCGTTGATAGACAGAACTATGGCTACACCTTC
NA	few	TRBJ1-2	TRBV15	CATSTNTGNYGYTF	TGTGCCACCAGCACCAACACAGGCAACTATGGCTACACCTTC
NA	NA	TRBJ2-1	TRBV19	CASSISQVYNEQFF	TGTGCCAGTAGTATAAGCCAGGTCTACAATGAGCAGTTCTTC
NA	NA	TRBJ1-4	TRBV3-1/TRBV3-2	CASSQDKRSRATNEKLFF	TGTGCCAGCAGCCAAGATAAACGGTCCAGGGCAACTAATGAAAAACTGTTTTTT
NA	NA	TRBJ1-5	TRBV6-5	CASSLDSAGYQPQHF	TGTGCCAGCAGTTTAGACAGTGCAGGATATCAGCCCCAGCATTTT
NA	NA	TRBJ2-3	TRBV11-3	CASSYPGLADSTDTQYF	TGTGCCAGCAGCTATCCGGGTTTGGCGGATAGCACAGATACGCAGTATTTT
TRBD1	NA	TRBJ2-7	TRBV7-8	CASSLAGQGSGNEQYF	TGTGCCAGCAGCTTAGCTGGACAGGGATCCGGGAACGAGCAGTACTTC
TRBD2	NA	TRBJ2-1	TRBV11-2	CASSLDQLAGAYNEQFF	TGTGCCAGCAGCTTAGACCAACTAGCGGGGGCATACAATGAGCAGTTCTTC
NA	NA	TRBJ1-2	TRBV5-1	CASSLVPDSYGYTF	TGCGCCAGCAGCTTGGTACCCGACTCCTATGGCTACACCTTC
NA	once	TRBJ1-3	TRBV9	CASSVGGPGNTIYF	TGTGCCAGCAGCGTAGGGGGCCCGGGAAACACCATATATTTT
TRBD1	NA	TRBJ1-4	TRBV25-1	CASSALQGAGEKLFF	TGTGCCAGCAGTGCACTACAGGGGGCGGGGGAAAAACTGTTTTTT
NA	NA	TRBJ1-2	TRBV7-2	CASSFTGNYGYTF	TGTGCCAGCAGCTTCACAGGGAACTATGGCTACACCTTC
NA	many	TRBJ2-3	TRBV4-1	CASSQVGGAPTDTQYF	TGCGCCAGCAGCCAAGTGGGCGGGGCCCCCACAGATACGCAGTATTTT
NA	NA	TRBJ1-2	TRBV9	CASSRQAINYGYTF	TGTGCCAGCAGCCGACAGGCAATTAACTATGGCTACACCTTC
NA	NA	TRBJ1-1	TRBV7-6	CASSPGDTEAFF	TGTGCCAGCAGCCCGGGGGACACTGAAGCTTTCTTT
TRBD1	NA	TRBJ1-1	TRBV6-5	CASSNRGRATEAFF	TGTGCCAGCAGTAACAGGGGGCGGGCCACTGAAGCTTTCTTT